This is a list of T cell receptor beta chains from one sample in a study of OX40 agonist ivuxolimab in advanced cancers. Sequencing used immunoSEQ multiplex PCR; TCRdb keeps in-frame clones, though not all of them. The data contain about 58,000 clones, 82% of them singletons. The sample here was CD4+ or CD8+ T cells sorted from blood, taken in a trial of the OX40 agonist ivuxolimab. Receptors were obtained from an adult with an advanced solid tumor such as melanoma, head and neck, liver or kidney cancer. The CDR3 runs from the conserved cysteine through the conserved F or W.

v_gene	j_gene	CDR3aa
TRBV7-8	TRBJ1-1	CASSSPHRRQGVNTEAFF
TRBV11-2	TRBJ2-1	CASSFTSGGTSEQFF
TRBV6-5	TRBJ2-5	CASSYSQHVGETQYF
TRBV5-6	TRBJ1-5	CASSFWEARQPQHF
TRBV29-1	TRBJ2-3	CSVGTSGAPDTQYF
TRBV29-1	TRBJ1-6	CSVEDRGHGSYNSPLHF
TRBV5-1	TRBJ2-1	CASSLGQGRNEQFF
TRBV6-1	TRBJ1-5	CASSDLSGDNQPQHF
TRBV12-2	TRBJ2-7	CASRFKRSYEQYF
TRBV19	TRBJ1-4	CASSIEVEGEKLFF
TRBV7-2	TRBJ2-3	CASSPTGGMLPDTQYF
TRBV7-9	TRBJ1-2	CASSLAHPAGQNYGYTF
TRBV5-4	TRBJ1-2	CASSYRQGDGYTF
TRBV11-3	TRBJ2-1	CASTSGINEQFF
TRBV5-1	TRBJ1-6	CASSLYPDSNSPLHF
TRBV11-3	TRBJ2-5	CASSPGQVTQETQYF
TRBV7-3	TRBJ2-3	CASSESGTTITQYF
TRBV9	TRBJ2-6	CASGLGQGLQSGANVLTF
TRBV11-2	TRBJ2-1	CASSLAGYPQRNEQFF
TRBV7-3	TRBJ2-1	CASSLSGVSYNEQFF
TRBV7-5	TRBJ1-1	CARSLPSSRLTGSGATEAFF
TRBV6-5	TRBJ2-7	CASSYSRRQTVREQYF
TRBV6-1	TRBJ1-3	CASSVESLRNTIYF
TRBV2	TRBJ2-3	CASMLSSGRVDTQYF
TRBV9	TRBJ1-2	CASSVVGTGYTF
TRBV12-5	TRBJ1-1	CASGLIRTGGRHTEAFF
TRBV11-2	TRBJ2-3	CASSSTQGARTDTQYF
TRBV19	TRBJ2-3	CASSTRTGTDTQYF
TRBV7-8	TRBJ1-6	CASSLDSASSYNSPLHF
TRBV12-5	TRBJ2-5	CASGEVEQYF
TRBV2	TRBJ1-2	CASSEAGDYGYTF
TRBV7-3	TRBJ2-5	CASSSGLGEAETQYF
TRBV18	TRBJ1-1	CASSDRVAEGTEAFF
TRBV27	TRBJ2-1	CASSPRTSGRSYNEQFF
TRBV6-6	TRBJ2-3	CASSNSRTVTDTQYF
TRBV5-6	TRBJ2-4	CASSLAGAGGLIQYF
TRBV7-8	TRBJ2-3	CASSLVEAVSTDTQYF
TRBV27	TRBJ1-1	CASSANRRYTEAFF
TRBV29-1	TRBJ2-7	CSVEGQGLYEQYF
TRBV9	TRBJ2-1	CASSVAVEGEQFF
TRBV5-1	TRBJ1-4	CASSLEVAGVKEKLFF
TRBV7-9	TRBJ1-5	CASSPREGAQHF
TRBV2	TRBJ1-6	CASSPRDGVIPLHF
TRBV6-5	TRBJ1-2	CASSLQSNYGYTF
TRBV11-3	TRBJ2-2	CASSPGGRAGELFF
TRBV7-9	TRBJ2-3	CASSLRGGGPDTQYF
TRBV7-8	TRBJ2-7	CASSLRASSGGFSYEQYF
TRBV9	TRBJ1-4	CASSEGNGGRSNEKLFF
TRBV9	TRBJ2-1	CASSAGTSGYYNEQFF
TRBV30	TRBJ2-2	CAWNGAIGELFF